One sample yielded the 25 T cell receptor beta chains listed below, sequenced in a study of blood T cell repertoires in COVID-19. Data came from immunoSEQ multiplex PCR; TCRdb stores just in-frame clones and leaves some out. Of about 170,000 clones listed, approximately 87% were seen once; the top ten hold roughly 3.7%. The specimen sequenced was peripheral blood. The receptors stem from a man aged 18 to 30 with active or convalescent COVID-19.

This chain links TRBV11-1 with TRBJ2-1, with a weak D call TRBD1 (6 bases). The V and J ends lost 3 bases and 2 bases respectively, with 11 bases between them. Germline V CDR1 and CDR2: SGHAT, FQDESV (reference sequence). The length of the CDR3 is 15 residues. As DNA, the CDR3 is TGTGCCAGCAGCTTGGGGGCAGGGGCCTACAATGAGCAGTTCTTC. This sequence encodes CASSLGAGAYNEQFF.

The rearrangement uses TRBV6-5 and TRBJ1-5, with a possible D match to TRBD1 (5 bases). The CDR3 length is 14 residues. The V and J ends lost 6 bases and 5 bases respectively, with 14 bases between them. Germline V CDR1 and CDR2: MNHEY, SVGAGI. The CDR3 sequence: CASRDLGVDQPQHF. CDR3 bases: TGTGCCAGCAGAGATCTAGGGGTGGATCAGCCCCAGCATTTT.

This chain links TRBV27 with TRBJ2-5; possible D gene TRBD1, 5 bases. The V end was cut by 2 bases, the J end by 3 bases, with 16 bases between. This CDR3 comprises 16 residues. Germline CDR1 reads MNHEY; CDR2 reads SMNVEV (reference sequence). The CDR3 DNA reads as TGTGCCAGCAGTTTAATGTCTGTCCAGGGTGAAGAGACCCAGTACTTC. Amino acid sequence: CASSLMSVQGEETQYF.

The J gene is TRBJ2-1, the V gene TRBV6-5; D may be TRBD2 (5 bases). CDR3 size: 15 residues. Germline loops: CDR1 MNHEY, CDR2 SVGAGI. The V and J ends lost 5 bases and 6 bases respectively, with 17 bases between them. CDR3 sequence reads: CASSLLNAGVNEQFF. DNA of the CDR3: TGTGCCAGCAGTCTCCTTAATGCGGGCGTCAATGAGCAGTTCTTC.

CDR3 protein: CATSDIIGGVAFF. CDR3 nucleotide sequence: TGTGCCACCAGTGATATTATAGGGGGTGTAGCTTTCTTT. V is TRBV24-1 and J is TRBJ1-1, with D possibly TRBD1 on 6 matching bases. Looked up from germline, CDR1 is KGHDR and CDR2 is SFDVKD. With 3 bases removed from V and 10 bases from J, the gap between germline ends came to 14 bases. The CDR3 contains 13 residues.

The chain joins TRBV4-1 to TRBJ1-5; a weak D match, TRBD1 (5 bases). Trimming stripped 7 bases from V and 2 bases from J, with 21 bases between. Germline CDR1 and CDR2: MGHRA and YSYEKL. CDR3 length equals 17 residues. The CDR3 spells CASTHLGGAGCNQPQHF. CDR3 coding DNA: TGCGCCAGCACCCATCTTGGTGGGGCAGGTTGCAATCAGCCCCAGCATTTT.

CDR3 DNA: TGTGCCAGCAGCCAGGGGAGCTCACCCCTCCACTTT. It encodes CASSQGSSPLHF. The chain is built from TRBV3-1 (or the pseudogene TRBV3-2) and TRBJ1-6, with D uncertain. This CDR3 comprises 12 residues. The V gene lost 3 bases and the J gene lost 10 bases, with 7 bases spanning the gap. From germline, CDR1 is LGHDT and CDR2 YNNKEL (reference sequence).

The CDR3 nucleotides are TGTGCCAGCAGTGAGGTCGGAAGGGGAGGCGAGCAGTACTTC. Residues: CASSEVGRGGEQYF. This chain joins TRBV25-1 and TRBJ2-7, with D perhaps matching TRBD2 (6 bases). In germline, CDR1 is MGHDK, CDR2 SYGVNS. V lost 3 bases to trimming and J lost 6 bases, with 15 bases between them. The CDR3 totals 14 residues.

The CDR3 bases are TGCGCCAGCAGCCCGCGCGGCGGGAGCTCCTACAATGAGCAGTTCTTC. This sequence encodes CASSPRGGSSYNEQFF. V and J are TRBV4-3 and TRBJ2-1; TRBD2 agrees at 7 bases. There are 16 residues in the CDR3. Germline V CDR1 and CDR2: LGHNA, YSLEER. V lost 4 bases to trimming and J lost 0 bases; unmatched junction nucleotides: 6.

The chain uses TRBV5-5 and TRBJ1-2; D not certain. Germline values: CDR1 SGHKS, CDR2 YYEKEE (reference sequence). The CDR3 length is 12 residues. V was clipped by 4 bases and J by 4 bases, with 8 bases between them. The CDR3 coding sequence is TGTGCCAGCAGCGAGCTAGCCTATGGCTACACCTTC. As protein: CASSELAYGYTF.

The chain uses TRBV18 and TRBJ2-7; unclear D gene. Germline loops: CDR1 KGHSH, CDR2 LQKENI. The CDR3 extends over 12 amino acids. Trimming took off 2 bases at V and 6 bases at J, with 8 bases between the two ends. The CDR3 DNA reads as TGTGCCAGCTCACCAGACATGATCGAGCAGTACGTC. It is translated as CASSPDMIEQYV.

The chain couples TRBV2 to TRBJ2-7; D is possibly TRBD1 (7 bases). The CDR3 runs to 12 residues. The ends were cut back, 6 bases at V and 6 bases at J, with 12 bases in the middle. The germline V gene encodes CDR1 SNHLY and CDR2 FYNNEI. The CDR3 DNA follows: TGTGCCAGCAGCAACCAGGGGGGCGAGCAGTACTTC. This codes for CASSNQGGEQYF.

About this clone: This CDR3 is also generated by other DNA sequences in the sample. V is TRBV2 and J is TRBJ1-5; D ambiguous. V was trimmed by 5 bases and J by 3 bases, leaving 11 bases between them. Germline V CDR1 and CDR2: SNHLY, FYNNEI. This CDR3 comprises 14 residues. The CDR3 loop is CASSPDTDNQPQHF. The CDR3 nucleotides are TGTGCCAGCAGTCCTGACACAGACAATCAGCCCCAGCATTTT. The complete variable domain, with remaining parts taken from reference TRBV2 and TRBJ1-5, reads EPEVTQTPSHQVTQMGQEVILRCVPISNHLYFYWYRQILGQKVEFLVSFYNNEISEKSEIFDDQFSVERPDGSNFTLKIRSTKLEDSAMYFCASSPDTDNQPQHFGDGTRLSIL.

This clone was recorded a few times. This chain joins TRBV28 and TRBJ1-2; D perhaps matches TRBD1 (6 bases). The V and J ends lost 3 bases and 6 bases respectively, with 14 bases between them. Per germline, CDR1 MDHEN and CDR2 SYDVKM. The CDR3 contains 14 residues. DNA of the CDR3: TGTGCCAGCAGTTTCCCCCGGGACATTCATGGCTACACCTTC. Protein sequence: CASSFPRDIHGYTF.

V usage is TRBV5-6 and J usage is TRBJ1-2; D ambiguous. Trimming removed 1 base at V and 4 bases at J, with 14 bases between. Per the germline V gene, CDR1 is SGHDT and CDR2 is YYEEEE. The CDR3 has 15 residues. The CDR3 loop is CASSLWPPSFYGYTF. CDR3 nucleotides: TGTGCCAGCAGCTTGTGGCCTCCTTCCTTCTATGGCTACACCTTC.

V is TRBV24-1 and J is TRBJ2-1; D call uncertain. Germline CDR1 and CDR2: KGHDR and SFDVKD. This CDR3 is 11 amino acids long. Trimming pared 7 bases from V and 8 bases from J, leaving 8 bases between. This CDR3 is CATSENYEQFF. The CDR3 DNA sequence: TGTGCCACCAGCGAAAACTATGAGCAGTTCTTC.

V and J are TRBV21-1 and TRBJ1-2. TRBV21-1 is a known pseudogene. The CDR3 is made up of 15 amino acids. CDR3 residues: CASKTRAGSHGGYTF. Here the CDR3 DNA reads TGTGCCAGCAAAACAAGGGCGGGCTCGCATGGTGGCTACACCTTC.

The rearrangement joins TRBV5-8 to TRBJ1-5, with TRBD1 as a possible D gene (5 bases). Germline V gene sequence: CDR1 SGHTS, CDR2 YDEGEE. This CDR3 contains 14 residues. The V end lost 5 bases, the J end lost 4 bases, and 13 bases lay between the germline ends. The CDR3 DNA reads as TGTGCCAGCAGTTCCCGTCGGGGGAATCAGCCCCAGCATTTT. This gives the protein CASSSRRGNQPQHF.

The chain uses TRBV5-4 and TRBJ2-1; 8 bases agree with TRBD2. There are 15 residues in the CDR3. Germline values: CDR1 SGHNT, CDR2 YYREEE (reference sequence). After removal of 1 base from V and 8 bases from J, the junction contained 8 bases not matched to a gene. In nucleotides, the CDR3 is TGTGCCAGCAGCTTGCGGAGCGGGAGAGAGTATGAGCAGTTCTTC. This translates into CASSLRSGREYEQFF.

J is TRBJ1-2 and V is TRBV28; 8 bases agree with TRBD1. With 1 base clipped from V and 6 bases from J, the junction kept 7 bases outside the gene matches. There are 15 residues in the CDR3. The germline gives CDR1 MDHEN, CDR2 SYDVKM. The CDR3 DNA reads TGTGCCAGCAGTTTATTCTCAGGACAGGGTGATGGCTACACCTTC. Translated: CASSLFSGQGDGYTF.

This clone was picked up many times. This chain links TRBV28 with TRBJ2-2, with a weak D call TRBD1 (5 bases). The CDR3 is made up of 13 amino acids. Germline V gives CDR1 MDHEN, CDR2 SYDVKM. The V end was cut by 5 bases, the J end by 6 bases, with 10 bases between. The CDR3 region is CASSRGDAGELFF. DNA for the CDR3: TGTGCCAGCAGTAGGGGCGACGCCGGGGAGCTGTTTTTT.

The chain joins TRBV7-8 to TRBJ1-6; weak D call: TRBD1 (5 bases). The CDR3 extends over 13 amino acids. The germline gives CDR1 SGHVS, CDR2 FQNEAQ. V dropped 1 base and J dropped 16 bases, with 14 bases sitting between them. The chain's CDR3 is CASSLGVTANLHF. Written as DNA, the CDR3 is TGTGCCAGCAGCTTAGGAGTGACAGCTAATCTCCACTTT.

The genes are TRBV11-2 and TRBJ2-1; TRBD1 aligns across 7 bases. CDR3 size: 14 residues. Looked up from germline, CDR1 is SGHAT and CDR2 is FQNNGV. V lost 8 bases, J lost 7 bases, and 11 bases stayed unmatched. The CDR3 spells CASSGTEGWNEQFF. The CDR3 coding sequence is TGTGCCAGCTCCGGGACAGAGGGTTGGAATGAGCAGTTCTTC.

In nucleotides, the CDR3 is TGTGCCAGCTACAGGGCATCAGGCTATGGCTACACCTTC. Residues: CASYRASGYGYTF. The rearrangement joins TRBV6-5 to TRBJ1-2, with D tentatively TRBD1 (6 bases). V was cut by 8 bases and J by 4 bases, with 14 bases left in between. Per the germline V gene, CDR1 is MNHEY and CDR2 is SVGAGI. The CDR3 totals 13 residues.

CDR3 loop: CASSDSIDSVFNEQFF. The CDR3 nucleotides are TGTGCCAGCAGTGACTCGATCGATAGCGTCTTCAATGAGCAGTTCTTC. The V call is TRBV6-4, the J call TRBJ2-1; TRBD2 is a possible D gene (5 bases). V was trimmed by 0 bases and J by 6 bases, leaving 15 bases between them. The CDR3 covers 16 residues. CDR1 and CDR2 from the germline V gene are MRHNA and SNTAGT.